This TCR beta chain was captured by sequencing in a study of glioma-infiltrating T cells after dendritic cell vaccination. At the level of the study: Patients received autologous tumor lysate-pulsed dendritic cell vaccination between the early 2000s and the early 2010s.

The germline V gene has CDR1 MNHEY and CDR2 SVGAGI. The trim removed 4 bases at V and 5 bases at J, leaving 8 bases unmatched. This CDR3 is built from 15 residues. Selection required adequate fresh-frozen tumor tissue plus more than two years' survival data. Sequencing used immunoSEQ multiplex PCR; TCRdb keeps in-frame clones, though not all of them. The sample carries roughly 100,000 clones, over 75% recorded once. The chain joins TRBV6-5 to TRBJ2-7, with 10 bases lining up with TRBD2. The sample here was blood, taken before dendritic cell vaccination. The source is a human donor with glioblastoma. The CDR3 DNA is TGTGCCAGCAGTTGGGGACTAGCGTCGAGGAACGAGCAGTACTTC. Its translation is CASSWGLASRNEQYF.